The rows below give T cell receptor beta chains drawn from one sample of a study of blood T cell repertoires in COVID-19. The repertoire was sequenced with immunoSEQ multiplex PCR; TCRdb's copy has only in-frame clones and lacks some. The sample holds over 200,000 clones; 70% to 85% are singletons and the top ten take under 2%. Sequencing was done on a sample of PBMCs or T cells enriched from blood (not recorded which). The origin of the receptors is a man aged 55 to 70 who had recovered from COVID-19. Each CDR3 is given with its conserved first and last residue. D genes are given only for firm matches. Part of the rows lack a size; the others show once, few, many or a class for expanded clones.

V gene: TRBV2; CDR3 length: 14; D gene: TRBD1; J gene: TRBJ2-7; clone size: NA; CDR3 protein: CASRTGTGKYEQYF; CDR3 DNA: TGTGCCAGCAGAACCGGGACAGGGAAATACGAGCAGTACTTC
V gene: TRBV19; CDR3 length: 13; D gene: NA; J gene: TRBJ1-1; clone size: NA; CDR3 protein: CASSTSRNTEAFF; CDR3 DNA: TGTGCCAGTAGTACCTCTAGGAACACTGAAGCTTTCTTT
V gene: TRBV30; CDR3 length: 15; D gene: TRBD1; J gene: TRBJ1-3; clone size: NA; CDR3 protein: CAWSNPRDRGNTIYF; CDR3 DNA: TGTGCCTGGAGTAACCCCCGGGACAGGGGAAACACCATATATTTT
V gene: TRBV6-5; CDR3 length: 13; D gene: NA; J gene: TRBJ2-7; clone size: few; CDR3 protein: CASNKRDNYEQYF; CDR3 DNA: TGTGCCAGCAACAAACGGGACAACTACGAGCAGTACTTC
V gene: TRBV5-1; CDR3 length: 13; D gene: NA; J gene: TRBJ1-5; clone size: NA; CDR3 protein: CASSLGGQQPQHF; CDR3 DNA: TGCGCCAGCAGCTTGGGGGGACAACAGCCCCAGCATTTT
V gene: TRBV27; CDR3 length: 13; D gene: NA; J gene: TRBJ1-5; clone size: NA; CDR3 protein: CASRSRGNQPQHF; CDR3 DNA: TGTGCCAGCAGGTCCAGGGGCAATCAGCCCCAGCATTTT
V gene: TRBV6-5; CDR3 length: 15; D gene: TRBD1; J gene: TRBJ1-2; clone size: NA; CDR3 protein: CASSYGRGRGHGYTF; CDR3 DNA: TGTGCCAGCAGTTACGGCAGGGGGCGCGGCCATGGCTACACCTTC
V gene: TRBV29-1; CDR3 length: 14; D gene: TRBD2; J gene: TRBJ2-1; clone size: NA; CDR3 protein: CSAKTSGGFSEQFF; CDR3 DNA: TGCAGCGCTAAAACTAGCGGGGGGTTTAGTGAGCAGTTCTTC
V gene: TRBV14; CDR3 length: 12; D gene: TRBD2; J gene: TRBJ2-1; clone size: NA; CDR3 protein: CASSQVRGLEFF; CDR3 DNA: TGTGCCAGCAGCCAAGTACGGGGACTAGAGTTCTTC
V gene: TRBV19; CDR3 length: 14; D gene: TRBD1; J gene: TRBJ2-5; clone size: NA; CDR3 protein: CASSPRTGQETQYF; CDR3 DNA: TGTGCCAGTAGTCCGAGGACAGGGCAAGAGACCCAGTACTTC
V gene: TRBV18; CDR3 length: 14; D gene: NA; J gene: TRBJ1-5; clone size: NA; CDR3 protein: CASSPSTANQPQHF; CDR3 DNA: TGTGCCAGCTCACCATCCACAGCAAATCAGCCCCAGCATTTT
V gene: TRBV4-3; CDR3 length: 14; D gene: NA; J gene: TRBJ2-5; clone size: NA; CDR3 protein: CASSQKDRKETQYF; CDR3 DNA: TGCGCCAGCAGCCAAAAGGACAGAAAAGAGACCCAGTACTTC
V gene: TRBV2; CDR3 length: 14; D gene: TRBD1; J gene: TRBJ2-7; clone size: few; CDR3 protein: CASGRGTGGYEQYF; CDR3 DNA: TGTGCCAGCGGACGCGGGACAGGGGGCTACGAGCAGTACTTC
V gene: TRBV7-2; CDR3 length: 12; D gene: NA; J gene: TRBJ2-7; clone size: NA; CDR3 protein: CASRGQTYEQYF; CDR3 DNA: TGTGCCAGTCGTGGGCAGACCTACGAGCAGTACTTC
V gene: TRBV19; CDR3 length: 14; D gene: NA; J gene: TRBJ1-1; clone size: NA; CDR3 protein: CASSITGGSTEAFF; CDR3 DNA: TGTGCCAGTAGTATCACGGGGGGTTCCACTGAAGCTTTCTTT
V gene: TRBV7-9; CDR3 length: 15; D gene: TRBD1; J gene: TRBJ1-2; clone size: NA; CDR3 protein: CASSLAGQGLYGYTF; CDR3 DNA: TGTGCCAGCAGCTTAGCGGGACAGGGCCTCTATGGCTACACCTTC
V gene: TRBV11-2; CDR3 length: 15; D gene: NA; J gene: TRBJ1-6; clone size: NA; CDR3 protein: CASSPTGQYNSPLHF; CDR3 DNA: TGTGCCAGCAGCCCTACTGGACAGTATAATTCACCCCTCCACTTT
V gene: TRBV4-3; CDR3 length: 15; D gene: NA; J gene: TRBJ1-3; clone size: NA; CDR3 protein: CASSQSAEGGNTIYF; CDR3 DNA: TGCGCCAGCAGCCAGTCCGCCGAGGGAGGAAACACCATATATTTT
V gene: TRBV6-5; CDR3 length: 13; D gene: NA; J gene: TRBJ2-7; clone size: NA; CDR3 protein: CASSYVETYEQYF; CDR3 DNA: TGTGCCAGCAGTTACGTAGAAACCTACGAGCAGTACTTC
V gene: TRBV2; CDR3 length: 16; D gene: TRBD1; J gene: TRBJ1-6; clone size: NA; CDR3 protein: CASRAPGTGENSPLHF; CDR3 DNA: TGTGCCAGCAGAGCCCCCGGTACAGGGGAGAATTCACCCCTCCACTTT
V gene: TRBV5-1; CDR3 length: 16; D gene: NA; J gene: TRBJ1-3; clone size: NA; CDR3 protein: CASSLSPGGSGNTIYF; CDR3 DNA: TGCGCCAGCAGCTTGAGCCCCGGAGGGTCTGGAAACACCATATATTTT
V gene: TRBV28; CDR3 length: 15; D gene: TRBD1; J gene: TRBJ1-2; clone size: NA; CDR3 protein: CASRPRDRGVYGYTF; CDR3 DNA: TGTGCCAGCAGGCCGAGGGACAGGGGGGTCTATGGCTACACCTTC
V gene: TRBV19; CDR3 length: 12; D gene: NA; J gene: TRBJ1-2; clone size: few; CDR3 protein: CASSIRGNGYTF; CDR3 DNA: TGTGCCAGTAGTATTCGCGGGAATGGCTACACCTTC
V gene: TRBV18; CDR3 length: 14; D gene: NA; J gene: TRBJ1-5; clone size: once; CDR3 protein: CASSMTESNQPQHF; CDR3 DNA: TGTGCCAGCTCAATGACAGAGAGCAATCAGCCCCAGCATTTT
V gene: TRBV20-1; CDR3 length: 17; D gene: TRBD1; J gene: TRBJ1-1; clone size: NA; CDR3 protein: CSASNTGTGLGNTEAFF; CDR3 DNA: TGCAGTGCTAGTAACACCGGGACAGGGCTTGGGAACACTGAAGCTTTCTTT
V gene: TRBV4-3; CDR3 length: 18; D gene: TRBD2; J gene: TRBJ2-3; clone size: NA; CDR3 protein: CASSQVHASGGRLDTQYF; CDR3 DNA: TGCGCCAGCAGCCAAGTACATGCTAGCGGGGGAAGGTTAGATACGCAGTATTTT
V gene: TRBV2; CDR3 length: 15; D gene: TRBD2; J gene: TRBJ2-7; clone size: NA; CDR3 protein: CASRVLAGGIYEQYF; CDR3 DNA: TGTGCCAGCAGGGTCCTAGCGGGGGGAATATACGAGCAGTACTTC
V gene: TRBV7-2; CDR3 length: 14; D gene: NA; J gene: TRBJ2-2; clone size: NA; CDR3 protein: CASSTDRYTGELFF; CDR3 DNA: TGTGCCAGCAGTACAGACCGGTACACCGGGGAGCTGTTTTTT
V gene: TRBV5-4; CDR3 length: 15; D gene: TRBD1; J gene: TRBJ1-2; clone size: NA; CDR3 protein: CASSVDRASNYGYTF; CDR3 DNA: TGTGCCAGCAGTGTCGACAGGGCCTCTAACTATGGCTACACCTTC
V gene: TRBV4-1; CDR3 length: 12; D gene: NA; J gene: TRBJ2-3; clone size: NA; CDR3 protein: CASSQDHDTQYF; CDR3 DNA: TGCGCCAGCAGCCAAGATCATGATACGCAGTATTTT
V gene: TRBV2; CDR3 length: 16; D gene: TRBD2; J gene: TRBJ2-4; clone size: NA; CDR3 protein: CASSEPAGLAGRIQYF; CDR3 DNA: TGTGCCAGCAGTGAACCTGCGGGACTAGCGGGGCGTATTCAGTACTTC
V gene: TRBV9; CDR3 length: 16; D gene: TRBD2; J gene: TRBJ2-1; clone size: NA; CDR3 protein: CASSPHEGTSGGEQFF; CDR3 DNA: TGTGCCAGCAGCCCCCACGAGGGGACTAGCGGGGGTGAGCAGTTCTTC
V gene: TRBV24-1; CDR3 length: 15; D gene: NA; J gene: TRBJ1-4; clone size: NA; CDR3 protein: CATSDSREVSEKLFF; CDR3 DNA: TGTGCCACCAGTGATAGCAGGGAGGTTAGTGAAAAACTGTTTTTT
V gene: TRBV4-3; CDR3 length: 15; D gene: TRBD1; J gene: TRBJ1-1; clone size: NA; CDR3 protein: CASSHRTGGHTEAFF; CDR3 DNA: TGCGCCAGCAGCCATAGGACAGGGGGCCACACTGAAGCTTTCTTT
V gene: TRBV6-1; CDR3 length: 13; D gene: NA; J gene: TRBJ1-2; clone size: few; CDR3 protein: CASSEAAAYGYTF; CDR3 DNA: TGTGCCAGCAGTGAAGCGGCGGCATATGGCTACACCTTC
V gene: TRBV6-5; CDR3 length: 15; D gene: NA; J gene: TRBJ2-1; clone size: NA; CDR3 protein: CASRMEGAGYNEQFF; CDR3 DNA: TGTGCCAGCAGAATGGAGGGGGCGGGTTACAATGAGCAGTTCTTC
V gene: TRBV5-1; CDR3 length: 15; D gene: TRBD1; J gene: TRBJ2-7; clone size: NA; CDR3 protein: CASSLLRQGAYEQYF; CDR3 DNA: TGCGCCAGCAGCTTACTTCGACAGGGGGCATACGAGCAGTACTTC
V gene: TRBV6-1; CDR3 length: 16; D gene: TRBD1; J gene: TRBJ1-6; clone size: NA; CDR3 protein: CASSDLGTGGNSPLHF; CDR3 DNA: TGTGCCAGCAGTGACCTCGGGACAGGGGGGAATTCACCCCTCCACTTT
V gene: TRBV7-6; CDR3 length: 15; D gene: TRBD2; J gene: TRBJ2-1; clone size: NA; CDR3 protein: CASSPGAGTYNEQFF; CDR3 DNA: TGTGCCAGCAGCCCCGGAGCGGGGACCTACAATGAGCAGTTCTTC
V gene: TRBV3-1/TRBV3-2; CDR3 length: 17; D gene: TRBD1; J gene: TRBJ2-2; clone size: NA; CDR3 protein: CASARGTGGQYTGELFF; CDR3 DNA: TGTGCCAGCGCCCGCGGAACAGGGGGCCAGTACACCGGGGAGCTGTTTTTT